This T cell receptor (beta chain) was sequenced in a study of beta chain features in type 1 diabetes. Study-wide points: Patients showed naive, central memory and Treg TCRB repertoires that appeared more similar than those of healthy donors.

The authors reverse transcribed all of the isolated RNA, so sequencing captured expressed TCRB transcripts. Produced via immunoSEQ multiplex PCR; TCRdb's table is partial and in-frame only. The data show hundreds of thousands of clones, roughly 12% seen once. Regarding this clone: Its antigen remains unknown.

The germline V gene encodes CDR1 LGHNA and CDR2 YSLEER. Trimming shortened V by 5 bases and J by 2 bases, and 15 bases separated the two germline ends. The CDR3 covers 15 residues. The chain joins TRBV4-3 to TRBJ1-2; D is possibly TRBD1 (5 bases). The clonotype originates from a man between 18 and 29 years old in good health. Sequencing input: naive CD4+ T cells from blood. This CDR3 is CASSSPLQGNYGYTF. CDR3 DNA sequence: TGCGCCAGCAGCTCGCCCCTCCAGGGAAACTATGGCTACACCTTC.